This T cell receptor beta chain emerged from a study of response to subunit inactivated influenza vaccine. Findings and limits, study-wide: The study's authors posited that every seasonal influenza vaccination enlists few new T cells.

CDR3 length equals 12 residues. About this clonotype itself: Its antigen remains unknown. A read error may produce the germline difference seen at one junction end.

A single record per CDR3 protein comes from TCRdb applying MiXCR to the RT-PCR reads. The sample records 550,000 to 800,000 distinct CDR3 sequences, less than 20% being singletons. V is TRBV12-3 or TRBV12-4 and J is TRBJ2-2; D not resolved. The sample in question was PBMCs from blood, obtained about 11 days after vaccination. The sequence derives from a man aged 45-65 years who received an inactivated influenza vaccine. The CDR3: CTSSLSAGELFF. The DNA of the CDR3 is TGTACCAGCAGTTTGTCGGCCGGGGAGCTGTTTTTT.